The next 22 T cell receptor beta chains were all read from a single sample in a study of identical twins. TCRdb re-called the 5' RACE reads through MiXCR, storing one row per CDR3 protein. The top ten clones hold approximately 0.98% of a sample with a few hundred thousand distinct CDR3 sequences, 13% to 15% of them seen once. This same sample was also taken into another study, of yellow fever vaccine responses in identical twins.

What was sequenced was CD4+ T cells sorted from blood. Receptors were obtained from a young woman in good health.

This clonotype occurred a few times. The chain uses TRBV27 and TRBJ2-3; unclear D gene. V was cut by 3 bases and J by 2 bases, with 12 bases left in between. The germline V gene encodes CDR1 MNHEY and CDR2 SMNVEV (reference sequence). This CDR3 comprises 15 residues. The CDR3 nucleotides read TGTGCCAGCAGTTTCGATTTTCGGAACACAGATACGCAGTATTTT. Its translation is CASSFDFRNTDTQYF.

There are a few counts of this clonotype. J is TRBJ2-1 and V is TRBV5-1; D not certain. V lost 4 bases and J 1 base, leaving 9 bases between the germline ends. Looked up from germline, CDR1 is SGHRS and CDR2 is YFSETQ. CDR3 size: 14 residues. CDR3 protein: CASSNVGSYNEQFF. The DNA for the CDR3 is TGCGCCAGCAGCAATGTAGGGTCCTACAATGAGCAGTTCTTC.

The sample holds a few counts of this clonotype. The V gene is TRBV7-9, the J gene TRBJ2-7; D may be TRBD1 (6 bases). The germline V gene encodes CDR1 SEHNR and CDR2 FQNEAQ (reference sequence). The CDR3 is 16 residues long. The V end lost 5 bases, the J end lost 0 bases, and 17 bases lay between the germline ends. This chain's CDR3 is CASSPLMLGASYEQYF. The CDR3 DNA reads as TGTGCCAGCAGCCCCCTAATGTTGGGGGCCTCCTACGAGCAGTACTTC.

J is TRBJ2-1 and V is TRBV20-1; D call uncertain. Germline CDR1 DFQATT, CDR2 SNEGSKA (reference sequence). This CDR3 spans 16 amino acids. The germline V and J ends were trimmed by 6 bases and 7 bases, with 25 bases remaining between them. CDR3 sequence: CSALRPPWGLGNEQFF. CDR3 nucleotides: TGCAGTGCCCTAAGGCCTCCCTGGGGTCTCGGAAATGAGCAGTTCTTC.

The rearrangement links TRBV12-3 or TRBV12-4 to TRBJ1-1; D is perhaps TRBD1 (6 bases). The V gene lost 7 bases and the J gene lost 1 base, with 16 bases spanning the gap. CDR3 length: 15 amino acids. The CDR3 bases are TGTGCCAGCACCCTGGTGTCCAGGGGGAACACTGAAGCTTTCTTT. Translation gives CASTLVSRGNTEAFF.

The chain links TRBV4-2 to TRBJ2-3; D unclear. CDR3 size: 16 residues. From germline, CDR1 is LGHNA and CDR2 YNFKEQ. Trimming cost V 4 bases and J 6 bases, with 20 bases left between them. CDR3 DNA: TGTGCCAGCAGCCCTAAAATTGGCCCCATGAGGGATACGCAGTATTTT. Amino acid sequence: CASSPKIGPMRDTQYF.

This clonotype was picked up many times. The rearrangement joins TRBV6-5 to TRBJ1-1; D is unresolved. This CDR3 region has 12 residues. The germline gives CDR1 MNHEY, CDR2 SVGAGI. Trimming removed 7 bases from V and 1 base from J, with 7 bases in between. DNA of the CDR3: TGTGCCAGCATTAACAGGAACACTGAAGCTTTCTTT. Translation gives CASINRNTEAFF.

This clonotype was seen at least ten times. This chain links TRBV24-1 with TRBJ2-1, with a possible D match to TRBD2 (5 bases). Germline CDR1 KGHDR, CDR2 SFDVKD. This CDR3 region has 12 residues. V was trimmed by 0 bases and J by 15 bases, leaving 11 bases between them. Here the CDR3 reads CATSDLKRSSFF. CDR3 sequence (DNA): TGTGCCACCAGTGATTTGAAGCGGAGCTCGTTCTTC.

This clonotype appeared many times. V gene TRBV28 combines with J gene TRBJ2-5, with a tentative D call TRBD1 (6 bases). The CDR3 length is 15 residues. The V gene's germline CDR1 is MDHEN and CDR2 SYDVKM. Trimming stripped 5 bases from V and 5 bases from J, with 18 bases between. The CDR3 DNA sequence: TGTGCCAGCAGTACCGCCCACAGGGCGGCTGAGACCCAGTACTTC. Translated: CASSTAHRAAETQYF. Full variable domain (missing parts from reference TRBV28 and TRBJ2-5): DVKVTQSSRYLVKRTGEKVFLECVQDMDHENMFWYRQDPGLGLRLIYFSYDVKMKEKGDIPEGYSVSREKKERFSLILESASTNQTSMYLCASSTAHRAAETQYFGPGTRLLVL.

This clonotype was counted ten times or more. The V gene is TRBV4-2, the J gene TRBJ2-1; possibly TRBD1 for D (5 bases). Germline CDR1 is LGHNA and CDR2 is YNFKEQ. The CDR3 spans 16 residues. V lost 5 bases and J lost 6, with 20 bases in between. The CDR3 region is CASSSEDKGSGNEQFF. The CDR3 DNA reads TGTGCCAGCAGCTCCGAGGATAAGGGGTCGGGCAATGAGCAGTTCTTC.

The rearrangement joins TRBV5-1 to TRBJ2-5, with D possibly matching TRBD2 (6 bases). Germline CDR1 is SGHRS and CDR2 is YFSETQ. The CDR3 consists of 13 residues. V was pared by 5 bases and J by 4 bases, with 12 bases between. Here the CDR3 DNA reads TGCGCCAGCAGTTCGGGACTTCGAGAGACCCAGTACTTC. Residues: CASSSGLRETQYF.

Here the CDR3 DNA reads TGTGCCAGCAGTGAAGTATACGGACCGAACACTGAAGCTTTCTTT. Amino acid sequence: CASSEVYGPNTEAFF. The V call is TRBV6-1, the J call TRBJ1-1; no definite D call. Trimming shortened V by 1 base and J by 1 base, and 10 bases separated the two germline ends. The CDR3 consists of 15 residues. The V gene's germline CDR1 is MNHNS and CDR2 SASEGT.

A few counts support this clonotype. The rearrangement uses TRBV11-2 and TRBJ2-6; 13 bases are a match to TRBD2. J was trimmed by 1 base and V by 4 bases; bases with no gene match: 7. CDR3 length equals 19 residues. The germline V gene has CDR1 SGHAT and CDR2 FQNNGV. Here the CDR3 DNA reads TGTGCCAGCAGCTACAGACCGGGACTAGCGGGATCTGGGGCCAACGTCCTGACTTTC. It encodes CASSYRPGLAGSGANVLTF.

There are many counts of this clonotype. The chain uses TRBV5-1 and TRBJ2-4; D is tentatively TRBD1 or TRBD2 (5 bases each). The CDR3 extends over 13 amino acids. Per germline, CDR1 SGHRS and CDR2 YFSETQ. V lost 5 bases and J 2 bases, leaving 8 bases between the germline ends. CDR3 region: CASSQGPKNIQYF. CDR3 nucleotide sequence: TGCGCCAGCAGTCAGGGACCCAAAAACATTCAGTACTTC.

This clonotype was seen many times. The CDR3 DNA follows: TGTGCCAGCAGTTTAAAGTTGGGACAGGGGACTGGCTACACCTTC. It codes for CASSLKLGQGTGYTF. This chain joins TRBV12-3 or TRBV12-4 and TRBJ1-2, with 10 nucleotides matching TRBD1. The ends lost 2 bases at V and 7 bases at J; junction bases unmatched: 7. This CDR3 spans 15 amino acids.

This clonotype was picked up a small number of times. The chain couples TRBV11-3 to TRBJ2-3; 8 positions agree with TRBD2. The CDR3 spans 16 residues. V dropped 5 bases and J dropped 2; count of bases not matched to a gene: 9. The germline V gene has CDR1 SGHNT and CDR2 YENEEA. The CDR3 region is CASSPGQRGNTDTQYF. CDR3 nucleotide sequence: TGTGCCAGCAGCCCGGGGCAGCGGGGGAACACAGATACGCAGTATTTT.

The chain uses TRBV6-5 and TRBJ1-4; D is unresolved. Trimming cost V 2 bases and J 5 bases, with 12 bases left between them. This CDR3 comprises 15 residues. The germline V gene has CDR1 MNHEY and CDR2 SVGAGI. The CDR3: CASSYTRGENEKLFF. The CDR3, as DNA: TGTGCCAGCAGTTACACGCGTGGTGAGAATGAAAAACTGTTTTTT.

The chain has TRBV12-3 or TRBV12-4 and TRBJ2-5; 10 bases map to TRBD1. There are 19 residues in the CDR3. V lost 11 bases and J lost 0; bases outside the gene matches: 21. The CDR3 reads CAFCEGKTGGSKYQETQYF. CDR3 nucleotides: TGTGCCTTCTGCGAAGGAAAGACAGGGGGCTCTAAGTACCAAGAGACCCAGTACTTC.

The chain has TRBV11-2 and TRBJ1-1; tentative D call: TRBD1 (6 bases). CDR3 length equals 14 residues. Trimming removed 3 bases from V and 6 bases from J, with 14 bases in between. CDR1 SGHAT and CDR2 FQNNGV come from the germline V gene. The CDR3, as DNA: TGTGCCAGCAGCTTTGTGGGGGGCCCAGCTGAAGCTTTCTTT. Translation gives CASSFVGGPAEAFF.

V and J are TRBV10-3 and TRBJ2-7; no definite D call. Germline V gene lookup returns CDR1 ENHRY and CDR2 SYGVKD. CDR3 size: 13 residues. Trimming shortened V by 4 bases and J by 2 bases, and 9 bases separated the two germline ends. CDR3: CAISGTETYEQYF. The CDR3 DNA sequence: TGTGCCATCAGTGGGACGGAGACCTACGAGCAGTACTTC.

This clonotype was observed a handful of times. This chain links TRBV11-1 with TRBJ2-3; D may be TRBD2 (6 bases). The CDR3 is 15 amino acids. With 4 bases removed from V and 6 bases from J, the gap between germline ends came to 17 bases. Germline V gives CDR1 SGHAT, CDR2 FQDESV (reference sequence). The CDR3 is CASSSLLGGRDTQYF. DNA for the CDR3: TGTGCCAGCAGCTCCCTCTTAGGAGGGAGGGATACGCAGTATTTT.

This clonotype was seen a handful of times. The chain joins TRBV20-1 to TRBJ1-5; D gene ambiguous. V was trimmed by 0 bases and J by 0 bases, leaving 12 bases between them. The CDR3 is 16 residues long. CDR1 is DFQATT and CDR2 is SNEGSKA in the germline V gene (reference sequence). In DNA form, the CDR3 reads TGCAGTGCTAGAGATCTAGGCAGGAATAGCAATCAGCCCCAGCATTTT. It translates to CSARDLGRNSNQPQHF.